This T cell receptor (beta chain) was recovered during a study of blood T cell repertoires in COVID-19. Overall study: Some COVID-19 samples were acute and others convalescent; all came from the United States, Italy and Spain. PBMCs, B-cell-depleted T cells, or T cells provided the cDNA or gDNA that made up the material.

Original processing notes: The authors estimated nucleated cell counts from reference gene primer amplification. Some clones are missing from TCRdb's copy, which holds only in-frame ones; the method was immunoSEQ multiplex PCR. The DNA gave D and trimming, while V, J and clone size come from that table. The table lists some 360,000 clones, more than 70% of them singletons. Seattle enrolled patients during active infection and tracked them longitudinally. Germline loops: CDR1 SNHLY, CDR2 FYNNEI. The CDR3 length is 13 residues. V gave up 0 bases and J gave up 4 bases, with 6 bases separating them. The chain joins TRBV2 to TRBJ1-2; D gene uncertain. Sequencing input: peripheral blood. The sequence was obtained from a woman aged 55-75 years with COVID-19, enrolled during active disease. Written as DNA, the CDR3 is TGTGCCAGCAGTGAAGCACCCAGCTATGGCTACACCTTC. Its protein is CASSEAPSYGYTF. Variable domain in full (rest from reference TRBV2 and TRBJ1-2): EPEVTQTPSHQVTQMGQEVILRCVPISNHLYFYWYRQILGQKVEFLVSFYNNEISEKSEIFDDQFSVERPDGSNFTLKIRSTKLEDSAMYFCASSEAPSYGYTFGSGTRLTVV.